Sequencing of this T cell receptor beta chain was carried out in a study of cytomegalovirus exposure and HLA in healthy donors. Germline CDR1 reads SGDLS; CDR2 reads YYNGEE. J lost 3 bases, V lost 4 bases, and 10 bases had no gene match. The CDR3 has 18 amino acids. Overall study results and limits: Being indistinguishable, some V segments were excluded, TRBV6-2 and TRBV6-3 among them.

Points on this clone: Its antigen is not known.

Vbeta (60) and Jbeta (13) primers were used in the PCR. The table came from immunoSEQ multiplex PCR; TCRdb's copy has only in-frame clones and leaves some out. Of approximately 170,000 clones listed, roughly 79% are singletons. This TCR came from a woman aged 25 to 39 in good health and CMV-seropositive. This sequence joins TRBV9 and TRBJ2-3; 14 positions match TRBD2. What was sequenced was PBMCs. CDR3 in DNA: TGTGCCAGCAGCCCGGGGACTAGCGGGAGTATAGGGACAGATACGCAGTATTTT. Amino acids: CASSPGTSGSIGTDTQYF.